A single sample gave rise to the 22 T cell receptor beta chains below, sequenced in a study of shared clonotypes between healthy human individuals. Some clones are missing from TCRdb's copy, which holds only in-frame ones; the method was immunoSEQ multiplex PCR. This table holds about 990,000 clones, more than 75% found once. The specimen sequenced was memory CD4+ T cells from PBMCs. Stated subset: CD45RA-negative fraction. The receptors derive from a man aged 18 to 30 in good health. Some clones in this sample may be carry-over from other donors' samples.

Concerning this clone itself: The same CDR3 is also encoded by other DNA sequences in this sample. The rearrangement joins TRBV5-1 to TRBJ1-5; D gene uncertain. The germline CDR1 and CDR2 sequences are SGHRS and YFSETQ. This CDR3 region has 15 residues. V was trimmed by 0 bases and J by 0 bases, leaving 7 bases between them. CDR3 sequence (DNA): TGCGCCAGCAGCTTGGACGGGGTTAGCAATCAGCCCCAGCATTTT. It is translated as CASSLDGVSNQPQHF.

The chain links TRBV5-1 to TRBJ1-4, with D possibly TRBD1 on 6 matching bases. The germline gives CDR1 SGHRS, CDR2 YFSETQ. The CDR3 sequence is 12 residues long. With 8 bases removed from V and 3 bases from J, the gap between germline ends came to 8 bases. CDR3 nucleotide sequence: TGCGCCAGTGGACAGCCTAATGAAAAACTGTTTTTT. Its translation is CASGQPNEKLFF.

This clone was seen just once. V gene TRBV7-9 combines with J gene TRBJ2-3, with 7 bases aligning to TRBD1. This CDR3 has 16 residues. The V gene's germline CDR1 is SEHNR and CDR2 FQNEAQ (reference sequence). After removal of 5 bases from V and 2 bases from J, the junction contained 10 bases not matched to a gene. CDR3 residues: CASSPRQGRPTDTQYF. CDR3 nucleotides: TGTGCCAGCAGCCCTAGACAGGGACGGCCCACAGATACGCAGTATTTT.

V usage is TRBV6-5 and J usage is TRBJ2-3, with TRBD2 as a possible D gene (5 bases). Trimming removed 7 bases at V and 1 base at J, with 12 bases between. CDR1 is MNHEY, CDR2 SVGAGI, per germline. This CDR3 contains 14 residues. CDR3 amino acids: CASTIDYRTDTQYF. The CDR3 region has the DNA TGTGCCAGCACCATAGACTACCGCACAGATACGCAGTATTTT.

The J gene is TRBJ2-7, the V gene TRBV28, with TRBD2 matching 13 bases. The trim removed 3 bases at V and 5 bases at J, leaving 10 bases unmatched. The CDR3 loop spans 17 amino acids. The germline V gene has CDR1 MDHEN and CDR2 SYDVKM. The CDR3 bases are TGTGCCAGCAGTTTTAACATCGGACTAGCGGGAGTAAACGAGCAGTACTTC. Translation gives CASSFNIGLAGVNEQYF.

The chain links TRBV5-1 to TRBJ1-4; D possibly corresponds to TRBD1 (5 bases). Per germline, CDR1 SGHRS and CDR2 YFSETQ. Deletions cut 4 bases from V and 3 bases from J, with 13 bases between. This CDR3 is 15 amino acids long. The CDR3 DNA follows: TGCGCCAGCAGCCCCGGAGGGACCTCTAATGAAAAACTGTTTTTT. It specifies CASSPGGTSNEKLFF.

This chain joins TRBV18 and TRBJ2-7; D gene ambiguous. This CDR3 has 12 residues. The ends were cut back, 2 bases at V and 7 bases at J, with 9 bases in the middle. Germline lookup yields CDR1 KGHSH and CDR2 LQKENI. The chain's CDR3 is CASSPNPREQYF. The CDR3, as DNA: TGTGCCAGCTCACCAAACCCGAGGGAGCAGTACTTC.

The V and J genes are TRBV29-1 and TRBJ2-3, with 11 bases fitting TRBD2. The length of the CDR3 is 18 residues. With 8 bases clipped from V and 2 bases from J, the junction kept 18 bases outside the gene matches. Germline V gene sequence: CDR1 SQVTM, CDR2 ANQGSEA. For the CDR3, the DNA is TGCAGCACCCGAGGCGGTAGCGGGAGGGCCGTTAACACAGATACGCAGTATTTT. Translated: CSTRGGSGRAVNTDTQYF.

The rearrangement links TRBV29-1 to TRBJ1-2, with TRBD1 as a possible D gene (5 bases). The CDR3 sequence is 16 residues long. V lost 4 bases to trimming and J lost 4 bases, with 22 bases between them. CDR1 and CDR2 from the germline V gene are SQVTM and ANQGSEA. Here the CDR3 reads CSVGYRGGQGGYGYTF. The CDR3 bases are TGCAGCGTTGGCTACCGAGGCGGGCAGGGTGGCTATGGCTACACCTTC.

This clone showed up many times. The sample holds other DNA sequences that translate to the same CDR3. The gene calls are TRBV9 and TRBJ2-6, with D possibly TRBD1 on 5 matching bases. V was clipped by 0 bases and J by 2 bases, with 6 bases between them. CDR3 length: 15 amino acids. Germline assignment: CDR1 SGDLS and CDR2 YYNGEE. CDR3 in amino acids: CASSVVGAGANVLTF. In DNA form, the CDR3 reads TGTGCCAGCAGCGTAGTAGGGGCTGGGGCCAACGTCCTGACTTTC.

This clone was observed a single time. The rearrangement links TRBV5-4 to TRBJ2-1; 9 positions agree with TRBD2. In germline, CDR1 is SGHNT, CDR2 YYREEE (reference sequence). J lost 5 bases, V lost 5 bases, and 8 bases had no gene match. The CDR3 has 15 amino acids. DNA of the CDR3: TGTGCCAGCAGGAGCGGGAGGTCCCCGGACAATGAGCAGTTCTTC. Translating gives CASRSGRSPDNEQFF.

This chain uses TRBV18 with TRBJ2-1; D possibly corresponds to TRBD2 (6 bases). Germline CDR1 is KGHSH and CDR2 is LQKENI. Trimming removed 5 bases from V and 13 bases from J, with 18 bases in between. The CDR3 has 13 residues. The CDR3 coding sequence is TGTGCCAGCTCATCGGGGACGGGGGATAGACAGTTCTTC. Amino acid sequence: CASSSGTGDRQFF.

The rearrangement joins TRBV10-2 to TRBJ1-1, with D unresolved. V was trimmed by 8 bases and J by 4 bases, leaving 14 bases between them. This CDR3 is 13 amino acids long. Germline CDR1 WSHSY, CDR2 SAAADI. The CDR3 nucleotides read TGCGCCAGCGGCGGCCTATCCGGCACTGAAGCTTTCTTT. Encoded protein: CASGGLSGTEAFF.

This chain uses TRBV15 with TRBJ1-1; no definite D call. The CDR3 has 12 amino acids. CDR1 LNHNV and CDR2 YYDKDF come from the germline V gene (reference sequence). V was clipped by 3 bases and J by 3 bases, with 5 bases between them. CDR3 residues: CATSRAYTEAFF. The DNA for the CDR3 is TGTGCCACCAGCAGGGCATACACTGAAGCTTTCTTT.

The chain has TRBV11-2 and TRBJ2-5, with a possible D match to TRBD2 (5 bases). CDR3 length equals 17 residues. Trimming removed 3 bases at V and 0 bases at J, with 17 bases between. CDR1 SGHAT and CDR2 FQNNGV come from the germline V gene. The CDR3 bases are TGTGCCAGCAGCTTCCTCCCCAGCGGATTCTACCAAGAGACCCAGTACTTC. Its protein product is CASSFLPSGFYQETQYF.

This clone has more than one count but fewer than ten. The chain uses TRBV6-1 and TRBJ2-1; weak D call: TRBD2 (6 bases). The V gene's germline CDR1 is MNHNS and CDR2 SASEGT. The CDR3 loop spans 15 amino acids. V was clipped by 1 base and J by 3 bases, with 10 bases between them. DNA for the CDR3: TGTGCCAGCAGTGAAGGTTTGGACTACTACAATGAGCAGTTCTTC. Translation: CASSEGLDYYNEQFF.

About this clone itself: The sample contains more than one DNA sequence encoding this CDR3. V and J are TRBV30 and TRBJ2-2; D is unclear. Trimming cost V 3 bases and J 2 bases, with 7 bases left between them. This CDR3 comprises 13 residues. In germline, CDR1 is GTSNPN, CDR2 SVGIG (reference sequence). CDR3 region: CAWRGVNTGELFF. The DNA of the CDR3 is TGTGCCTGGAGAGGTGTTAACACCGGGGAGCTGTTTTTT.

This chain uses TRBV23-1 with TRBJ1-4, with D perhaps TRBD1 (5 bases). TRBV23-1 is an ORF, with its function uncertain. This CDR3 spans 15 amino acids. V was clipped by 5 bases and J by 6 bases, with 16 bases between them. CDR3 sequence (DNA): TGCGCCAGCAGTTTCAAGGCAAGGGGAGATGAAAAACTGTTTTTT. It specifies CASSFKARGDEKLFF.

The chain uses TRBV9 and TRBJ1-2, with TRBD1 matching over 7 bases. The CDR3 sequence is 14 residues long. Germline V gene lookup returns CDR1 SGDLS and CDR2 YYNGEE. The junction had 5 bases not matched to a gene; V was cut back by 4 bases and J by 2 bases. In nucleotides, the CDR3 is TGTGCCAGCAGCCCTGAGACAGGGAACTATGGCTACACCTTC. Protein: CASSPETGNYGYTF.

A few counts support this clone. One end of the junction is discordant with germline, which a read error may explain. The chain combines TRBV7-9 with TRBJ1-3; the D is unclear. CDR1 is SEHNR and CDR2 is FQNEAQ in the germline V gene (reference sequence). The CDR3 is 15 amino acids. This chain's CDR3 is CASSLAGPSGNTIYF. The DNA of the CDR3 is TGTGCCAGCAGCCTAGCCGGGCCCTCTGGAAACACCATATATTTT.

The chain links TRBV30 to TRBJ1-2, with 12 bases aligning to TRBD1. Germline V gives CDR1 GTSNPN, CDR2 SVGIG (reference sequence). There are 14 residues in the CDR3. The V and J ends lost 4 bases and 8 bases, in that order; junction bases with no gene match: 8. The CDR3 reads CAWNWGQGASGYTF. The CDR3 DNA sequence: TGTGCCTGGAACTGGGGACAGGGGGCGTCGGGCTACACCTTC.

This clone was seen more than once but under ten times. This CDR3 is also generated by other DNA sequences in the sample. This sequence joins TRBV18 and TRBJ2-3; no reliable D call. Trimming removed 3 bases from V and 3 bases from J, with 13 bases in between. Germline CDR1 and CDR2: KGHSH and LQKENI. The CDR3 is 15 amino acids. CDR3 protein: CASSPLAIGTDTQYF. CDR3 sequence (DNA): TGTGCCAGCTCACCCCTTGCAATCGGAACAGATACGCAGTATTTT.